These T cell receptor beta chains were read from a single sample in a study of shared clonotypes between healthy human individuals. Using immunoSEQ multiplex PCR, the repertoire was profiled, and TCRdb retains in-frame clones only, with some absent. Of roughly 700,000 clones in the sample, 90% were seen once. What was sequenced was memory CD8+ T cells from PBMCs. The receptors were gathered from a man between 18 and 29 years old in good health. Some clones in this sample may be carry-over from other donors' samples. The CDR3 runs from the conserved cysteine through the conserved F or W. The D gene is left open where the match is weak. Rows may omit the clone size; those that give it use once, few, many or a size class.

d_gene,j_gene,v_gene,abundance,CDR3aa,CDR3nt
-,TRBJ1-2,TRBV6-5,-,CASSKGGYGYTF,TGTGCCAGCAGTAAAGGGGGCTATGGCTACACCTTC
TRBD2,TRBJ2-3,TRBV9,-,CASSGETGTLAGVRTQYF,TGTGCCAGCAGCGGAGAGACAGGGACGCTAGCGGGAGTTCGTACGCAGTATTTT
-,TRBJ2-3,TRBV4-3,-,CASSQDRVDTQYF,TGCGCCAGCAGCCAAGATCGGGTGGATACGCAGTATTTT
TRBD2,TRBJ2-3,TRBV11-2,-,CASSPSGNTDTQYF,TGTGCCAGCAGCCCTAGCGGGAACACAGATACGCAGTATTTT
TRBD1,TRBJ2-3,TRBV7-2,-,CASSPPGSRQGIKYF,TGTGCCAGCAGCCCCCCGGGATCAAGACAGGGGATAAAGTATTTT
-,TRBJ2-7,TRBV7-3,-,CASSVDSTYEQYF,TGTGCCAGCAGCGTAGACAGTACCTACGAGCAGTACTTC
-,TRBJ2-7,TRBV5-4,-,CASSFYKDEQYF,TGTGCCAGCAGCTTTTATAAGGACGAGCAGTACTTC
TRBD1,TRBJ1-5,TRBV27,-,CASSRTGSNQPQHF,TGTGCCAGCAGTCGGACAGGGTCGAATCAGCCCCAGCATTTT
-,TRBJ2-5,TRBV7-9,-,CASRVLAPQETQYF,TGTGCCAGCAGGGTCCTAGCGCCCCAAGAGACCCAGTACTTC
-,TRBJ1-2,TRBV15,-,CATSSRDIHGYTF,TGTGCCACCAGCAGCCGGGACATCCATGGCTACACCTTC
TRBD1,TRBJ2-1,TRBV11-2,-,CASSLAIDRAYNEQFF,TGTGCCAGCAGCTTAGCAATCGACAGGGCCTACAATGAGCAGTTCTTC
TRBD1,TRBJ1-5,TRBV27,once,CASSAWTGGQPQHF,TGTGCCAGCAGTGCCTGGACAGGGGGTCAGCCCCAGCATTTT
-,TRBJ2-7,TRBV5-6,-,CASSLGGDFFSYEQYF,TGTGCCAGCAGCTTGGGAGGGGATTTTTTTTCCTACGAGCAGTACTTC
TRBD1,TRBJ1-1,TRBV4-3,-,CASSQDWRRTGGTEAFF,TGCGCCAGCAGCCAAGATTGGAGGAGGACAGGGGGCACTGAAGCTTTCTTT
-,TRBJ1-4,TRBV11-2,-,CASTGSVGANEKLFF,TGTGCCAGCACCGGTTCAGTGGGGGCTAATGAAAAACTGTTTTTT
-,TRBJ2-7,TRBV28,-,CASSLPSSEQYF,TGTGCCAGCAGTTTACCCTCGTCCGAGCAGTACTTC
TRBD1,TRBJ1-1,TRBV9,once,CASSVGSGQGGTEAFF,TGTGCCAGCAGCGTGGGGTCGGGACAGGGAGGAACTGAAGCTTTCTTT
-,TRBJ2-1,TRBV14,-,CASSHRVVGGSYNEQFF,TGTGCCAGCAGCCATCGCGTGGTAGGGGGCTCCTACAATGAGCAGTTCTTC
-,TRBJ2-7,TRBV30,-,CAWSGQRHDEQYF,TGTGCCTGGAGTGGGCAGAGACACGACGAGCAGTACTTC
TRBD1,TRBJ2-6,TRBV14,-,CASSQGYPGQASF,TGTGCCAGCAGCCAAGGGTACCCGGGACAGGCTTCTTTC
-,TRBJ1-4,TRBV7-9,-,CASSSPGHEKLFF,TGTGCCAGCAGCTCACCGGGACATGAAAAACTGTTTTTT
TRBD1,TRBJ2-7,TRBV7-9,-,CASSPTGGYEQYF,TGTGCCAGCAGCCCAACAGGGGGCTACGAGCAGTACTTC
TRBD1,TRBJ2-7,TRBV10-3,-,CAISRDRSFYEQYF,TGTGCCATCAGCCGGGACAGGAGTTTCTACGAGCAGTACTTC
-,TRBJ2-7,TRBV28,-,CASREAFLSSYEQYF,TGTGCCAGCAGGGAGGCATTCTTGAGCTCCTACGAGCAGTACTTC
-,TRBJ2-7,TRBV28,-,CASSRGAGRRYEQYF,TGTGCCAGCAGCCGGGGGGCGGGAAGGAGGTACGAGCAGTACTTC
-,TRBJ2-7,TRBV27,-,CASSWEAGGVYEQYF,TGTGCCAGCAGTTGGGAGGCAGGGGGGGTCTACGAGCAGTACTTC
-,TRBJ2-1,TRBV29-1,-,CSVLLAGQGKSRLYNEQFF,TGCAGCGTCCTTTTAGCTGGGCAGGGGAAGAGCAGACTGTACAATGAGCAGTTCTTC
-,TRBJ2-7,TRBV15,-,CATSRVDQDEQYF,TGTGCCACCAGCAGAGTTGACCAAGACGAGCAGTACTTC
TRBD2,TRBJ2-7,TRBV11-3,-,CASSLVLAGYEQYF,TGTGCCAGCAGCTTAGTCCTAGCGGGTTACGAGCAGTACTTC
-,TRBJ1-1,TRBV28,-,CASSSWTWQNTEAFF,TGTGCCAGCAGTTCATGGACCTGGCAGAACACTGAAGCTTTCTTT
TRBD2,TRBJ2-1,TRBV29-1,-,CSVEGGDSGIYEQFF,TGCAGCGTTGAAGGAGGGGATAGCGGGATCTATGAGCAGTTCTTC
-,TRBJ1-4,TRBV6-1,-,CAGAIFFWANEKLFF,TGTGCCGGCGCCATTTTCTTTTGGGCTAATGAAAAACTGTTTTTT
-,TRBJ1-4,TRBV7-9,-,CASSLGESATNEKLFF,TGTGCCAGCAGCTTAGGAGAGAGCGCAACTAATGAAAAACTGTTTTTT
-,TRBJ2-1,TRBV27,-,CASSELGNNEQFF,TGTGCCAGCAGCGAACTAGGGAACAATGAGCAGTTCTTC
-,TRBJ2-7,TRBV27,-,CASSSDYSYEQYF,TGTGCCAGCAGCTCGGACTACTCCTACGAGCAGTACTTC
TRBD2,TRBJ2-1,TRBV29-1,-,CSAIAGGPYNEQFF,TGCAGCGCGATAGCGGGAGGCCCTTACAATGAGCAGTTCTTC